This is a list of T cell receptor beta chains from one sample in a study of blood T cells in healthy people across ages. MiXCR, run by TCRdb on the 5' RACE reads, gives a single entry per CDR3 protein. This sample has approximately 880,000 distinct CDR3 sequences, with around 48% found just once. Sequenced material: blood. Every receptor here comes from a man younger than 40 in good health. Each CDR3 is given without its conserved first and last residue. The D gene is left open where the match is weak.

CDR3	V	J	D
ASSDSTGAVYEQY	TRBV27	TRBJ2-7	TRBD1
SARDPQGLTYGYT	TRBV20-1	TRBJ1-2	NA
ASTEGSGSTEAF	TRBV28	TRBJ1-1	NA
ASSLIPGQGSNEQF	TRBV6-5	TRBJ2-1	TRBD1
ASTAGGTASSPLH	TRBV6-5	TRBJ1-6	TRBD1
SVRNRRFYNEQF	TRBV20-1	TRBJ2-1	NA
ASSQNQGSSHEQY	TRBV4-2	TRBJ2-7	NA
ASSYGASGGTLDTQY	TRBV6-2/TRBV6-3	TRBJ2-3	TRBD2
ASSYEIKGTEAF	TRBV6-6	TRBJ1-1	NA
ASRTGVNSYEQY	TRBV4-1	NA	TRBD1
TSSALAGGAPVSYNEQF	TRBV7-9	TRBJ2-1	TRBD2
SASPGTANTEAF	TRBV20-1	TRBJ1-1	TRBD1
ASSPLGDSPYNEQF	TRBV6-5	TRBJ2-1	NA
ARTRSDQNPLGDEQY	TRBV4-2	NA	NA
ASTGRTSGSYEQY	TRBV6-5	TRBJ2-7	TRBD2
SALGELGNTEAF	TRBV29-1	TRBJ1-1	NA
ASAGGYEQY	TRBV25-1	TRBJ2-7	TRBD2
ASSLGADSDGYT	TRBV6-5	TRBJ1-2	NA
ASSLSSGGPVFNEQF	TRBV7-9	TRBJ2-1	TRBD2
ASTTLVNSPLH	TRBV2	TRBJ1-6	NA
SARDRRGGPDTQY	TRBV20-1	TRBJ2-3	TRBD2
ASSLGGTSGQETQY	TRBV5-1	TRBJ2-5	TRBD2
ASSITPGLAGGWNEQF	TRBV21-1	TRBJ2-1	NA
ASSYEQGAYGYT	TRBV6-5	TRBJ1-2	NA
ASSATYTSGGAVNEQF	TRBV5-6	TRBJ2-1	TRBD2
ASSMGKGRQPQH	TRBV12-3/TRBV12-4	TRBJ1-5	NA
ASSVHRVLNTEAF	TRBV27	TRBJ1-1	NA
ASSDIGQGRRLF	TRBV6-6	TRBJ1-4	TRBD1
ASSYPRARQETQY	TRBV6-2/TRBV6-3	NA	NA
ASSLGQPNDSYT	TRBV5-1	TRBJ1-2	NA
ASSLRPGGETQY	TRBV7-8	TRBJ2-5	NA
ASSYSGTKGYEQY	TRBV6-2/TRBV6-3	NA	NA
ASSQDNRNEQF	TRBV4-1	TRBJ2-1	NA
SADTTLKDQPQH	TRBV20-1	TRBJ1-5	NA
SVEESGDGYT	TRBV29-1	TRBJ1-2	NA
ASSPSVYQETQY	TRBV7-6	TRBJ2-5	NA
ASSSQEVTTSPTDTQY	TRBV7-9	TRBJ2-3	NA
ASSPDVNSYNEQF	TRBV7-2	TRBJ2-1	NA
ASQQGSYGYT	TRBV6-2/TRBV6-3	TRBJ1-2	NA
SARGGADSTDTQY	TRBV20-1	TRBJ2-3	NA
ASSLVRLNEQF	TRBV5-6	TRBJ2-1	NA